This T cell receptor beta chain was documented in a study of cytomegalovirus exposure and HLA in healthy donors. The PCR made use of 60 Vbeta and 13 Jbeta primers. The method was immunoSEQ multiplex PCR; TCRdb's version includes in-frame clones alone and lacks a portion of them. The table shows some 180,000 clones, with approximately 84% occurring only once. This clone came up a few times. There are 17 residues in the CDR3. V lost 0 bases to trimming and J lost 0 bases; unmatched junction nucleotides: 6. Germline-derived CDR1 and CDR2 are SGHNT and YYREEE (reference sequence). Source material: PBMCs. The chain is built from TRBV5-4 and TRBJ1-1, with TRBD1 matching 9 bases. The TCR comes from a female donor in good health and CMV-seronegative. CDR3 nucleotides: TGTGCCAGCAGCTTGGTACAGGGGGCCGTCATGAACACTGAAGCTTTCTTT. This gives the protein CASSLVQGAVMNTEAFF.